These 24 T cell receptor beta chains were all obtained from the same sample, sequenced in a study of blood T cell repertoires in COVID-19. Produced via immunoSEQ multiplex PCR; TCRdb's table is partial and in-frame only. The sample includes about 59,000 clones, around 90% of them seen just once. Source material: peripheral blood. Every receptor here comes from a man older than 75 with acute or convalescent COVID-19.

V is TRBV7-9 and J is TRBJ2-7; D perhaps matches TRBD2 (7 bases). Germline V lookup: CDR1 SEHNR, CDR2 FQNEAQ (reference sequence). CDR3 length: 19 residues. V gave up 1 base and J gave up 0 bases, with 22 bases separating them. The CDR3 loop reads CASSLDHLGGGLGSYEQYF. CDR3 nucleotide sequence: TGTGCCAGCAGCTTAGACCACCTAGGGGGGGGCCTGGGCTCCTACGAGCAGTACTTC.

The chain uses TRBV6-5 and TRBJ1-2; weak D call: TRBD1 (6 bases). Trimming cost V 7 bases and J 2 bases, with 14 bases left between them. CDR1 and CDR2 from the germline V gene are MNHEY and SVGAGI. There are 14 residues in the CDR3. The CDR3 protein is CASTRQDSNYGYTF. CDR3 nucleotides: TGTGCCAGCACACGACAGGACTCGAACTATGGCTACACCTTC.

The J gene is TRBJ1-5, the V gene TRBV29-1, with a tentative D call TRBD1 (5 bases). CDR3 length: 12 residues. The V gene's germline CDR1 is SQVTM and CDR2 ANQGSEA. V shed 8 bases and J shed 3 bases, with 11 bases lying between them. CDR3 DNA sequence: TGCAGCACCGGGGGGTACAATCAGCCCCAGCATTTT. This gives the protein CSTGGYNQPQHF.

The chain carries TRBV7-9 and TRBJ2-5; D not resolved. V gave up 5 bases and J gave up 1 base, with 11 bases separating them. The CDR3 runs to 14 residues. Per the germline V gene, CDR1 is SEHNR and CDR2 is FQNEAQ (reference sequence). This CDR3 is CASSPGGTQETQYF. CDR3 coding DNA: TGTGCCAGCAGCCCAGGTGGCACCCAAGAGACCCAGTACTTC.

This sequence joins TRBV7-9 and TRBJ1-1, with 10 bases lining up with TRBD1. Germline CDR1 SEHNR, CDR2 FQNEAQ (reference sequence). The CDR3 runs to 14 residues. V gave up 5 bases and J gave up 4 bases; unmatched junction bases: 4. The CDR3 protein is CASSVGQGVTEAFF. The CDR3 DNA reads as TGTGCCAGCAGCGTCGGACAGGGGGTCACTGAAGCTTTCTTT.

The rearrangement links TRBV6-5 to TRBJ2-7; TRBD2 matches at 7 bases. V dropped 4 bases and J dropped 7; count of bases not matched to a gene: 4. In germline, CDR1 is MNHEY, CDR2 SVGAGI. CDR3 length: 12 residues. The CDR3 DNA is TGTGCCAGCAGTTTGACGGGGGGAGAGCAGTACTTC. This codes for CASSLTGGEQYF.

The chain combines TRBV27 with TRBJ1-6, with D possibly matching TRBD1 (5 bases). The CDR3 sequence is 14 residues long. Germline values: CDR1 MNHEY, CDR2 SMNVEV (reference sequence). With 8 bases removed from V and 9 bases from J, the gap between germline ends came to 17 bases. In nucleotides, the CDR3 is TGTGCCAGCGGCGTTCCTCGGGGGGGTTCACCCCTCCACTTT. This translates into CASGVPRGGSPLHF.

The chain is built from TRBV6-6 and TRBJ2-2; D possibly corresponds to TRBD1 (6 bases). CDR3 length: 16 amino acids. The germline gives CDR1 MNHNY, CDR2 SVGAGI (reference sequence). V was clipped by 0 bases and J by 8 bases, with 16 bases between them. In DNA, the CDR3 is TGTGCCAGCAGTTACTCGGACAGCGGCAACGGGGGGGAGCTGTTTTTT. The encoded protein is CASSYSDSGNGGELFF.

CDR3 in amino acids: CASSGGQGALKTQYF. CDR3 sequence (DNA): TGTGCCAGCAGTGGGGGACAGGGGGCTTTGAAGACCCAGTACTTC. V and J are TRBV25-1 and TRBJ2-5, with 12 bases identical to TRBD1. With 4 bases clipped from V and 6 bases from J, the junction kept 6 bases outside the gene matches. There are 15 residues in the CDR3. Germline CDR1 and CDR2: MGHDK and SYGVNS.

The rearrangement joins TRBV6-5 to TRBJ2-2, with D unclear. Germline lookup yields CDR1 MNHEY and CDR2 SVGAGI. V was trimmed by 7 bases and J by 0 bases, leaving 6 bases between them. The CDR3 runs 13 residues. In DNA form, the CDR3 reads TGTGCCAGCACGAGATCGAACACCGGGGAGCTGTTTTTT. Translated: CASTRSNTGELFF.

The V gene is TRBV6-6, the J gene TRBJ2-1; 9 bases agree with TRBD1. This CDR3 contains 14 residues. From germline, CDR1 is MNHNY and CDR2 SVGAGI (reference sequence). The ends lost 5 bases at V and 7 bases at J; junction bases unmatched: 6. CDR3 in amino acids: CASSKPGQGNEQFF. The CDR3 region has the DNA TGTGCCAGCAGTAAGCCGGGACAGGGTAATGAGCAGTTCTTC.

V and J are TRBV10-3 and TRBJ2-7; TRBD1 is a possible D gene (5 bases). Per the germline V gene, CDR1 is ENHRY and CDR2 is SYGVKD. There are 14 residues in the CDR3. Trimming pared 2 bases from V and 1 base from J, leaving 9 bases between. The CDR3 loop is CAISEPQGSYEQYF. The CDR3 DNA reads as TGTGCCATCAGTGAGCCCCAGGGATCCTACGAGCAGTACTTC.

The chain joins TRBV27 to TRBJ1-4; D is perhaps TRBD1 (6 bases). The germline V and J ends were trimmed by 2 bases and 10 bases, with 8 bases remaining between them. Germline values: CDR1 MNHEY, CDR2 SMNVEV (reference sequence). The CDR3 covers 12 residues. The CDR3, as DNA: TGTGCCAGCAGTTTACGCAGGGGAAAACTGTTTTTT. Its translation is CASSLRRGKLFF.

CDR3 bases: TGTGCCAGCAGCTTAAGGAGCGGGGGGAGTGGAGATACGCAGTATTTT. Translated: CASSLRSGGSGDTQYF. The chain combines TRBV11-3 with TRBJ2-3; TRBD2 matches 9 bases. The germline gives CDR1 SGHNT, CDR2 YENEEA. After removal of 2 bases from V and 5 bases from J, the junction contained 8 bases not matched to a gene. The CDR3 is 16 amino acids.

The rearrangement uses TRBV3-1 (or the pseudogene TRBV3-2) and TRBJ1-1, with D maybe TRBD1 (6 bases). Germline V lookup: CDR1 LGHDT, CDR2 YNNKEL (reference sequence). Trimming removed 5 bases at V and 1 base at J, with 11 bases between. This CDR3 region has 14 residues. The CDR3 DNA is TGTGCCAGCAGCTGGACAGACCAGAACACTGAAGCTTTCTTT. The encoded protein is CASSWTDQNTEAFF.

The J gene is TRBJ2-2, the V gene TRBV14, with no clear D. V lost 1 base and J lost 5, with 8 bases in between. The CDR3 sequence is 14 residues long. The germline CDR1 and CDR2 sequences are SGHDN and FVKESK. CDR3 DNA: TGTGCCAGCAGCCAAGCCATTTTGACCGGGGAGCTGTTTTTT. Residues: CASSQAILTGELFF.

This rearrangement joins TRBV7-9 to TRBJ1-6, with TRBD1 matching over 8 bases. The length of the CDR3 is 14 residues. Per germline, CDR1 SEHNR and CDR2 FQNEAQ (reference sequence). Unmatched junction bases numbered 15, after V lost 8 bases and J lost 15 bases. CDR3 DNA: TGTGCCAGCCCCTTTCCCGGGACAGGTACGGTCCTCCACTTT. It is translated as CASPFPGTGTVLHF.

This sequence joins TRBV18 and TRBJ2-5; possible D gene TRBD1, 5 bases. Germline values: CDR1 KGHSH, CDR2 LQKENI. The CDR3 covers 14 residues. V lost 6 bases and J lost 5, with 16 bases in between. The CDR3 region has the DNA TGTGCCAGCTCCCTAGACAGCCGCCGGGAGACCCAGTACTTC. Translated: CASSLDSRRETQYF. Filled out from reference TRBV18 and TRBJ2-5, the complete variable domain reads NAGVMQNPRHLVRRRGQEARLRCSPMKGHSHVYWYRQLPEEGLKFMVYLQKENIIDESGMPKERFSAEFPKEGPSILRIQQVVRGDSAAYFCASSLDSRRETQYFGPGTRLLVL.

The chain combines TRBV29-1 with TRBJ1-1, with 8 positions matching TRBD1. Germline-derived CDR1 and CDR2 are SQVTM and ANQGSEA. The CDR3 is 14 amino acids. Trimming cost V 6 bases and J 1 base; bases outside gene matches: 7. The CDR3 coding sequence is TGCAGCGTCCGATCCGGGACAGGGAACACTGAAGCTTTCTTT. This translates into CSVRSGTGNTEAFF.

V is TRBV7-3 and J is TRBJ2-1; 7 positions match TRBD1. The ends lost 0 bases at V and 6 bases at J; junction bases unmatched: 5. The germline V gene has CDR1 SGHTA and CDR2 FQGTGA. This CDR3 has 15 amino acids. The CDR3: CASSLTGTAFNEQFF. The DNA for the CDR3 is TGTGCCAGCAGCTTAACCGGGACAGCCTTCAATGAGCAGTTCTTC.

V gene TRBV30 combines with J gene TRBJ2-7, with TRBD2 matching 11 bases. Losses at the gene ends were 3 bases for V and 7 bases for J; bases not matched to a gene: 5. The CDR3 is 13 residues long. Germline assignment: CDR1 GTSNPN and CDR2 SVGIG (reference sequence). The DNA of the CDR3 is TGTGCCTGGAGAGGGACTAGCGGTTCTGAGCAGTACTTC. It specifies CAWRGTSGSEQYF.

The count of this clone is one. The chain recombines TRBV6-2 or TRBV6-3 with TRBJ2-5, with D possibly being TRBD1 (6 bases). V lost 6 bases to trimming and J lost 1 base, with 15 bases between them. CDR3 size: 15 residues. Per the germline V gene, CDR1 is MNHEY and CDR2 is SVGEGT. Written as DNA, the CDR3 is TGTGCCAGCAGCCGTGGGTGGGACACCCAAGAGACCCAGTACTTC. It is translated as CASSRGWDTQETQYF.

The gene calls are TRBV5-5 and TRBJ2-2; 11 positions agree with TRBD2. Trimming removed 3 bases from V and 0 bases from J; junction bases left unmatched: 4. The germline V gene has CDR1 SGHKS and CDR2 YYEKEE (reference sequence). The CDR3 sequence is 17 residues long. The CDR3 nucleotides read TGTGCCAGCAGCTCTCCTAGCGGGGGGTCGAACACCGGGGAGCTGTTTTTT. This translates into CASSSPSGGSNTGELFF. The full variable domain, with the rest looked up from reference TRBV5-5 and TRBJ2-2, is DAGVTQSPTHLIKTRGQQVTLRCSPISGHKSVSWYQQVLGQGPQFIFQYYEKEERGRGNFPDRFSARQFPNYSSELNVNALLLGDSALYLCASSSPSGGSNTGELFFGEGSRLTVL.

This chain links TRBV7-8 with TRBJ2-2, with 13 bases matching TRBD2. Trimming removed 4 bases from V and 2 bases from J; junction bases left unmatched: 16. Germline assignment: CDR1 SGHVS and CDR2 FQNEAQ. The CDR3 runs 21 residues. CDR3 loop: CASSSASALAGGFLNTGELFF. The CDR3, as DNA: TGTGCCAGCAGCTCGGCAAGTGCACTAGCGGGGGGGTTCCTAAACACCGGGGAGCTGTTTTTT.